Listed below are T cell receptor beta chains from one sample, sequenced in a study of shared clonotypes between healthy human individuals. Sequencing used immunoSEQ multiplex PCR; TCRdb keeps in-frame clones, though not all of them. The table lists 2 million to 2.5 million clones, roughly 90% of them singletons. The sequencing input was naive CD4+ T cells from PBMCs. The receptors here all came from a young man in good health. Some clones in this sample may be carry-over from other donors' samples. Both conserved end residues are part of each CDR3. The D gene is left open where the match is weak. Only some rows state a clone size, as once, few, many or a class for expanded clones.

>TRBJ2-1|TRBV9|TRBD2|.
TGTGCCAGCAGCACCAGCGGGAGCTCCTACAATGAGCAGTTCTTC
CASSTSGSSYNEQFF
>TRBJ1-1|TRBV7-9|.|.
TGTGCCAGCAGCCGGTTTGGGGGGAGCGACACTGAAGCTTTCTTT
CASSRFGGSDTEAFF
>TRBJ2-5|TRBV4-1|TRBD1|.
TGCGCCAGCAGCCACCGTCCGGACAGGGCTGGAGAGACCCAGTACTTC
CASSHRPDRAGETQYF
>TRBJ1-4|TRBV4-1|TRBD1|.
TGCGCCAGCAGCCAAATTTGGGGGACAGAGAATGAAAAACTGTTTTTT
CASSQIWGTENEKLFF
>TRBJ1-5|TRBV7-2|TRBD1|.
TGTGCCAGCAGCCCGGGACAGGGAGGGCCCCAGCATTTT
CASSPGQGGPQHF
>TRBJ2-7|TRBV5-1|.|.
TGCGCCAGCAGCTTTTGGGGGACGACGAGCTCCTACGAGCAGTACTTC
CASSFWGTTSSYEQYF
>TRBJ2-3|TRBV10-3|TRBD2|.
TGTGCCATCAGTGAGTCGCACGGACTAGGTACAGATACGCAGTATTTT
CAISESHGLGTDTQYF
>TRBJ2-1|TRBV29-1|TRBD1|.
TGCAGCGGGGGACAGGGGACGAATGAGCAGTTCTTC
CSGGQGTNEQFF
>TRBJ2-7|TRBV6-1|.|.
TGTGCCAGCAGTCCAATACAGGGCTACGAGCAGTACTTC
CASSPIQGYEQYF
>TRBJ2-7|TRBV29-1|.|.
TGCAGCGTTCAGTTAAGCCAAGGCTACGTGAAGCAGTACTTC
CSVQLSQGYVKQYF
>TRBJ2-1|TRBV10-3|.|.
TGTGCCATCGGGTCTACCTCGAGCTCCTACAATGAGCAGTTCTTC
CAIGSTSSSYNEQFF
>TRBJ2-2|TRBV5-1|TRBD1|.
TGCGCCAGCAGCCCCGCCGGGACAGAGAACACCGGGGAGCTGTTTTTT
CASSPAGTENTGELFF
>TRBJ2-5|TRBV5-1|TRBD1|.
TGCGCCAGCAGCTTGGAGGGGGCCGAAGAGACCCAGTACTTC
CASSLEGAEETQYF
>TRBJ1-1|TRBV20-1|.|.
TGCAGTGCTAGAGATCGTTCTGAAGCTTTCTTT
CSARDRSEAFF
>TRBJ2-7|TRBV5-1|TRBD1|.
TGCGCCAGCAGCTTGTTTGGGACAGGTGCCTACGAGCAGTACTTC
CASSLFGTGAYEQYF
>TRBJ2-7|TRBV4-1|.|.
TGCGCCAGCAGCCAAGGGGCTATTGCTAATATTGCACACTACGAGCAGTACTTC
CASSQGAIANIAHYEQYF
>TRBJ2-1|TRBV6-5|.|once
TGTGCCAGTCGCACGAAGTCAACCTCCTACAATGAGCAGTTCTTC
CASRTKSTSYNEQFF
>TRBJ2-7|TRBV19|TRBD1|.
TGTGCCAGTAGTGCAGGGGGCAGAATCTACGAGCAGTACTTC
CASSAGGRIYEQYF
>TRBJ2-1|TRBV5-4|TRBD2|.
TGTGCCAGCAGCTTGGCCAGCGGGAGGGACAATGAGCAGTTCTTC
CASSLASGRDNEQFF
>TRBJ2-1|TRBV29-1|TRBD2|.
TGCAGCGTTGAACGGCTAGCGGGGTACAATGAGCAGTTCTTC
CSVERLAGYNEQFF
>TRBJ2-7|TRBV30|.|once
TGTGCCTGGAGTGTACAGTCAGTGTACGAGCAGTACTTC
CAWSVQSVYEQYF
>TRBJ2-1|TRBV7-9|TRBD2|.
TGTGCCAGCAGCTTAGTAGGGGCTAGCGGGATCTACAATGAGCAGTTCTTC
CASSLVGASGIYNEQFF
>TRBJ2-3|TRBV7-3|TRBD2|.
TGTGCCAGCAGCCACGGGAGGGCGGGAGATACGCAGTATTTT
CASSHGRAGDTQYF
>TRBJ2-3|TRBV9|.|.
TGTGCCAGCGGTTGGGCAGATACGCAGTATTTT
CASGWADTQYF
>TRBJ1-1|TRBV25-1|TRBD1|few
TGTGCCAGCAGGGACAGGAGGATGGGTGAAGCTTTCTTT
CASRDRRMGEAFF
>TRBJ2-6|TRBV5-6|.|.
TGTGCCAGCAGCTTTGGGTCCGGGGCCAACGTCCTGACTTTC
CASSFGSGANVLTF
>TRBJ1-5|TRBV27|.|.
TGTGCCAGTCGATTTAGGGGCAATCAGCCCCAGCATTTT
CASRFRGNQPQHF
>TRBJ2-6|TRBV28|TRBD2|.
TGTGCCAGCAGAACCGGACTAGCGGGAGGAGATGGGGCCAACGTCCTGACTTTC
CASRTGLAGGDGANVLTF
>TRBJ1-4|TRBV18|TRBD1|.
TGTGCCAGCTCACATTCAACGGACAGGGGATTTGAAAAACTGTTTTTT
CASSHSTDRGFEKLFF
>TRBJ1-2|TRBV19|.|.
TGTGCCAGTACCTCAGGCATCGGGATTAATAACTATGGCTACACCTTC
CASTSGIGINNYGYTF
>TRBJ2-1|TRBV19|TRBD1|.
TGTGCCAGTAGGGGACAGGGAAACAATGAGCAGTTCTTC
CASRGQGNNEQFF
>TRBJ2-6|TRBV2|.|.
TGTGCCAGCAGTGAATCGATCGCTAGGTCTGGGGCCAACGTCCTGACTTTC
CASSESIARSGANVLTF
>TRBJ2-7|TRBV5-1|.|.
TGCGCCAGCGCCCCCGCCGGGCGATACGAGCAGTACTTC
CASAPAGRYEQYF
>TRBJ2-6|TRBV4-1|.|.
TGCGCCAGCAGCCCGACGGGGGTACAGGCCAACGTCCTGACTTTC
CASSPTGVQANVLTF
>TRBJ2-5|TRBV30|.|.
TGTGCCTGGAGTGGAGGGGGGGGGCAAGAGACCCAGTACTTC
CAWSGGGGQETQYF
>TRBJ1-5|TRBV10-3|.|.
TGTGCCATCAGTGAGTCACGGGAAGCCCAGCCCCAGCATTTT
CAISESREAQPQHF
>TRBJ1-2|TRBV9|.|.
TGTGCCAGCAGCGTAGAGGGACACCAAGGGTATGGCTACACCTTC
CASSVEGHQGYGYTF
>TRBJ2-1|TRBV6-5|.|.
TGTGCCAGCAGCTTACTCGGCGGCTCCTACAATGAGCAGTTCTTC
CASSLLGGSYNEQFF
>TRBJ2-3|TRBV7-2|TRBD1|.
TGTGCCAGCAGCTTAAACAGGGGAAATACAGATACGCAGTATTTT
CASSLNRGNTDTQYF
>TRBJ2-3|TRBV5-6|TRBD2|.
TGTGCCAGCAGCCGTCCCGGACTAGCGGGTTCCACAGATACGCAGTATTTT
CASSRPGLAGSTDTQYF
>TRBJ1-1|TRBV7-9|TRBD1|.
TGTGCCAGCAGCCCTCCACAGGGGGCGCGGGTCACTGAAGCTTTCTTT
CASSPPQGARVTEAFF
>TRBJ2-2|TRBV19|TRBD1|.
TGTGCCAGTCAGCGACAGGGGGCGAACACCGGGGAGCTGTTTTTT
CASQRQGANTGELFF
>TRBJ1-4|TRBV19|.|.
TGTGCCAGTAGTGATGTTTCGGCAACTAATGAAAAACTGTTTTTT
CASSDVSATNEKLFF
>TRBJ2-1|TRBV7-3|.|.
TGTGCCAGCAGCTTAACGGGGGCCTCCCTAAGCGAGCAGTTCTTC
CASSLTGASLSEQFF
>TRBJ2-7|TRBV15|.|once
TGTGCCACCAGCAGAGATGAAACCTACGAGCAGTACTTC
CATSRDETYEQYF
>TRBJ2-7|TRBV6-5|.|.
TGTGCCAGCAGTTCCTGGTCCGGGGGGCAGTACTTC
CASSSWSGGQYF
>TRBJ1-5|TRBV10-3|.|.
TGTGCCATCAGGCAGGGGATGGAGAAGGGGCAGCCCCAGCATTTT
CAIRQGMEKGQPQHF
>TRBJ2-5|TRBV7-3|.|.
TGTGCCAGCAGCCCGCCCGGGGGCCAAGAGACCCAGTACTTC
CASSPPGGQETQYF
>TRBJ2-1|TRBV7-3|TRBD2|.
TGTGCCAGCAGCTTAGTGGCGGGAGTCAATGAGCAGTTCTTC
CASSLVAGVNEQFF